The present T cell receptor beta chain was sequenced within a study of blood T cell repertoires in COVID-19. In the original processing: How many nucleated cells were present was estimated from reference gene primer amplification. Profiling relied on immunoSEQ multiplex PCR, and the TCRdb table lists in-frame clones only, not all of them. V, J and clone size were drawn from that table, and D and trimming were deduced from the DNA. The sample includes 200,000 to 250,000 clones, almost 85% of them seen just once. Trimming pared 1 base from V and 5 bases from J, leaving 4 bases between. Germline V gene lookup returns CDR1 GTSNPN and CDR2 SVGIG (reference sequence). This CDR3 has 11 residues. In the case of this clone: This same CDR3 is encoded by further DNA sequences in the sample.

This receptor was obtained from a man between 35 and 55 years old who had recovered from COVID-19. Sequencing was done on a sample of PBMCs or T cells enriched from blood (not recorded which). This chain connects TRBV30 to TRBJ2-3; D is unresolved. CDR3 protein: CAWSGGDTQYF. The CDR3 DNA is TGTGCCTGGAGTGGAGGAGATACGCAGTATTTT.